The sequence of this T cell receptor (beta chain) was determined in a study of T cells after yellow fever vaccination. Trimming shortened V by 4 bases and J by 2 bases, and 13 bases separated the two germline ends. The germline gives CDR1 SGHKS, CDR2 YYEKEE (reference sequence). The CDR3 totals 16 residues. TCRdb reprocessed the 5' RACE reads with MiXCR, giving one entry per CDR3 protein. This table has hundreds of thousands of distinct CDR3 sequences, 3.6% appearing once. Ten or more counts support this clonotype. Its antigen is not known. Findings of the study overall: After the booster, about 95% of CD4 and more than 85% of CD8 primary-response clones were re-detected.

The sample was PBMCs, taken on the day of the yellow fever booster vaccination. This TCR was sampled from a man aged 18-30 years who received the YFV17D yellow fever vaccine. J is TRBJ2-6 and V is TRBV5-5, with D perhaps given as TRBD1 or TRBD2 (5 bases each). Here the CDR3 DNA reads TGTGCCAGCAGCGCACCTCAGGGAGCTGGGGCCAACGTCCTGACTTTC. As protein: CASSAPQGAGANVLTF.